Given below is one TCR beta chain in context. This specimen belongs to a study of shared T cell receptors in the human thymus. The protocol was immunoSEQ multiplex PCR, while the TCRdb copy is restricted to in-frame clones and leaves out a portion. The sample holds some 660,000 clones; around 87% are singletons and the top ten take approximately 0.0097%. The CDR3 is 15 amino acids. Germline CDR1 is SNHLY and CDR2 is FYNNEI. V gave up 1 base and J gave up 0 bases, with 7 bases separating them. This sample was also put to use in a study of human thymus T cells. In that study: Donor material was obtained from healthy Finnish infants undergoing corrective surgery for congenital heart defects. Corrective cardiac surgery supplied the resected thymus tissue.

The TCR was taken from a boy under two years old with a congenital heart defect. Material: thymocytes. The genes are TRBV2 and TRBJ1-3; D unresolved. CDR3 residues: CASSEGAGSGNTIYF. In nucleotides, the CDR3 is TGTGCCAGCAGTGAAGGGGCAGGCTCTGGAAACACCATATATTTT.